The 8 T cell receptor beta chains below come from one sample, sequenced in a study of blood T cell repertoires in COVID-19. Generated by immunoSEQ multiplex PCR, the TCRdb table keeps only in-frame clones and is missing some. The sample lists around 390,000 clones; around nine tenths were seen once. The source material was PBMCs or T cells enriched from blood (not recorded which). The origin of the receptors is a woman aged 50 to 65 who had recovered from COVID-19.

The sample holds one count of this clone. This chain joins TRBV10-3 and TRBJ1-2, with a possible D match to TRBD1 (6 bases). The germline V and J ends were trimmed by 9 bases and 4 bases, with 18 bases remaining between them. The CDR3 consists of 14 residues. Germline loops: CDR1 ENHRY, CDR2 SYGVKD. CDR3 region: CAISTGGDFYGYTF. DNA for the CDR3: TGTGCCATTTCGACAGGCGGCGACTTCTATGGCTACACCTTC.

About this clone itself: The same CDR3 arises from other DNA sequences in this sample as well. The rearrangement uses TRBV28 and TRBJ1-5; the match to TRBD1 covers 7 bases. Germline assignment: CDR1 MDHEN and CDR2 SYDVKM. The V gene end was trimmed by 4 bases and the J gene end by 0 bases; junction bases not matched to a gene: 0. The CDR3 spans 14 residues. CDR3 nucleotides: TGTGCCAGCAGTTGGGACAGTAGCAATCAGCCCCAGCATTTT. It is translated as CASSWDSSNQPQHF.

Written as DNA, the CDR3 is TGCGCCAGCAGTCACCTATCTACAGGGATTGGTCTAAGCAATCAGCCCCAGCATTTT. Translating it yields CASSHLSTGIGLSNQPQHF. The chain joins TRBV23-1 to TRBJ1-5; D is possibly TRBD1 (6 bases). TRBV23-1 is an ORF for which the function is uncertain. V was pared by 3 bases and J by 1 base, with 22 bases between. The CDR3 totals 19 residues.

This chain uses TRBV6-1 with TRBJ1-5, with D maybe TRBD1 (6 bases). Germline CDR1 reads MNHNS; CDR2 reads SASEGT. V dropped 3 bases and J dropped 9 bases, with 12 bases sitting between them. The CDR3 spans 13 residues. Written as DNA, the CDR3 is TGTGCCAGCAGTGAGACAGGCTTACGGCCCCAGCATTTT. Residues: CASSETGLRPQHF.

The rearrangement joins TRBV5-6 to TRBJ1-2; D not resolved. Between the trimmed V and J ends, which lost 3 bases and 3 bases, there was a span of 18 bases. The CDR3 has 16 residues. Germline V gene data show CDR1 as SGHDT and CDR2 as YYEEEE. CDR3 nucleotide sequence: TGTGCCAGCAGCTCCTTGGAGAAAACCGGCTACTATGGCTACACCTTC. This codes for CASSSLEKTGYYGYTF.

The genes are TRBV2 and TRBJ2-1, with 10 bases aligning to TRBD2. The CDR3 has 15 amino acids. The trim removed 8 bases at V and 2 bases at J, leaving 6 bases unmatched. Germline loops: CDR1 SNHLY, CDR2 FYNNEI. CDR3 in DNA: TGTGCCAGCGGTCCAGCGGGGGGGACCTACAATGAGCAGTTCTTC. It codes for CASGPAGGTYNEQFF.

The rearrangement links TRBV15 to TRBJ1-2; D gene uncertain. V was shortened by 4 bases and J by 3 bases, with 15 bases between the two germline ends. This CDR3 comprises 15 residues. CDR1 LNHNV and CDR2 YYDKDF come from the germline V gene (reference sequence). The CDR3 sequence is CATSIPMSPDYGYTF. CDR3 in DNA: TGTGCCACCAGCATCCCCATGTCCCCGGACTATGGCTACACCTTC.

Here the CDR3 reads CASRGGLGQDNEQFF. DNA for the CDR3: TGTGCCAGCCGCGGGGGGCTGGGGCAGGACAATGAGCAGTTCTTC. The V and J genes are TRBV19 and TRBJ2-1; 8 bases fit TRBD2. V gave up 9 bases and J gave up 5 bases; unmatched junction bases: 12. The CDR3 is 15 residues long. In germline, CDR1 is LNHDA, CDR2 SQIVND (reference sequence).